What follows are 27 T cell receptor beta chains derived from one specimen sequenced in a study of blood T cells in healthy people across ages. The second PCR ran roughly 6 to 11 cycles with a sample-barcoded 5' primer and J-beta primers. From the 5' RACE reads, TCRdb called clonotypes with MiXCR, one entry per CDR3 protein. The table records about 620,000 distinct CDR3 sequences, about 50% of them present only once. The sample taken for sequencing was blood. These receptors all stem from an elderly woman in good health.

This clonotype came up many times. The chain carries TRBV20-1 and TRBJ2-4, with D possibly matching TRBD2 (6 bases). The germline V gene has CDR1 DFQATT and CDR2 SNEGSKA (reference sequence). This CDR3 is built from 15 residues. Trimming cost V 5 bases and J 0 bases, with 14 bases left between them. The CDR3 nucleotides read TGCAGTGCTGCCGGAGGGGCGGTAGCCAAAAACATTCAGTACTTC. Encoded protein: CSAAGGAVAKNIQYF.

The gene calls are TRBV20-1 and TRBJ2-1; TRBD2 aligns across 10 bases. The assigned J gene may be wrong: the sequence end matches TRBJ2-7 better. Germline loops: CDR1 DFQATT, CDR2 SNEGSKA (reference sequence). The CDR3 spans 20 residues. The CDR3 sequence is CSARDPMTSGSRPSYNEQYF. Written as DNA, the CDR3 is TGCAGTGCTAGAGATCCGATGACTAGCGGGTCCCGACCGTCCTACAATGAGCAGTACTTC.

V is TRBV4-3 and J is TRBJ2-6; a possible D gene is TRBD1 (5 bases). The V end lost 2 bases, the J end lost 0 bases, and 14 bases lay between the germline ends. The CDR3 is 18 amino acids. Germline V gene data show CDR1 as LGHNA and CDR2 as YSLEER. In nucleotides, the CDR3 is TGCGCCAGCAGCCAAATTGGTCCAGGGCACTCTGGGGCCAACGTCCTGACTTTC. Translated: CASSQIGPGHSGANVLTF.

Many counts were recorded for this clonotype. The chain uses TRBV5-1 and TRBJ2-3; 7 nucleotides align to TRBD2. Looked up from germline, CDR1 is SGHRS and CDR2 is YFSETQ. V shed 6 bases, J shed 0 bases, and the junction held 7 bases outside the gene matches. The CDR3 is 15 residues long. The DNA for the CDR3 is TGCGCCAGCAAACCAAGCGGGAAGAGCACAGATACGCAGTATTTT. It specifies CASKPSGKSTDTQYF.

This clonotype was counted a few times. This chain links TRBV3-1 with TRBJ2-1; the match to TRBD2 covers 10 bases. CDR1 and CDR2 from the germline V gene are LGHDT and YNNKEL (reference sequence). The CDR3 loop spans 14 amino acids. Trimming took 10 bases from V and 6 from J; bases not matched to a gene: 9. Here the CDR3 reads CATQESGGANEQFF. As DNA, the CDR3 is TGTGCCACTCAGGAGAGCGGGGGGGCCAATGAGCAGTTCTTC.

V is TRBV28 and J is TRBJ1-6, with 7 positions matching TRBD1. Germline assignment: CDR1 MDHEN and CDR2 SYDVKM. CDR3 length: 19 residues. The J segment lost 0 bases and the V segment lost 5 bases, leaving 13 bases of the junction unmatched. The CDR3 loop is CASSDGPGGQSSYNSPLHF. CDR3 in DNA: TGTGCCAGCAGTGATGGCCCAGGGGGGCAATCCTCCTATAATTCACCCCTCCACTTT.

Comment on this clonotype: A much larger clone lies one base from this, so it may be a read error. The chain couples TRBV9 to TRBJ2-1; unclear D gene. The CDR3 loop spans 17 amino acids. The germline gives CDR1 SGDLS, CDR2 YYNGEE. Trimming shortened V by 10 bases and J by 4 bases, and 27 bases separated the two germline ends. Written as DNA, the CDR3 is TGTGCCGGCTACGTTCACCCACGGACCCCACTTTACAATGAGCAGTTCTTC. This sequence encodes CAGYVHPRTPLYNEQFF.

The V and J genes are TRBV5-1 and TRBJ2-5, with D perhaps matching TRBD1 (5 bases). The CDR3 contains 16 residues. Trimming took off 0 bases at V and 11 bases at J, with 23 bases between the two ends. Germline V gene sequence: CDR1 SGHRS, CDR2 YFSETQ. CDR3 DNA sequence: TGCGCCAGCAGCTTGGTCAGGGCGTCTCCCTACAATGAGCAGTACTTC. Its protein product is CASSLVRASPYNEQYF.

The chain couples TRBV15 to TRBJ2-2; D call uncertain. The CDR3 is 11 residues long. With 4 bases removed from V and 7 bases from J, the gap between germline ends came to 4 bases. CDR1 and CDR2 (germline): LNHNV, YYDKDF (reference sequence). The CDR3 spells CATSISGELFF. The CDR3 coding sequence is TGTGCCACCAGCATAAGCGGGGAGCTGTTTTTT. Drawing the rest from reference TRBV15 and TRBJ2-2, the complete variable domain is DAMVIQNPRYQVTQFGKPVTLSCSQTLNHNVMYWYQQKSSQAPKLLFHYYDKDFNNEADTPDNFQSRRPNTSFCFLDIRSPGLGDTAMYLCATSISGELFFGEGSRLTVL.

This chain uses TRBV7-2 with TRBJ2-4, with D possibly TRBD1 on 6 matching bases. The CDR3 loop spans 16 amino acids. The V end was cut by 4 bases, the J end by 3 bases, with 16 bases between. From germline, CDR1 is SGHTA and CDR2 FQGNSA. The CDR3 protein is CASSSGQRVVKNIQYF. CDR3 nucleotides: TGTGCCAGCAGCTCAGGACAGCGAGTCGTCAAAAACATTCAGTACTTC.

The chain has TRBV20-1 and TRBJ2-7, with D hard to call. The germline V gene has CDR1 DFQATT and CDR2 SNEGSKA (reference sequence). This CDR3 is 13 amino acids long. V shed 5 bases and J shed 5 bases, with 16 bases lying between them. The CDR3 loop is CSAQDPQTNEQYF. The CDR3 bases are TGCAGTGCTCAGGACCCTCAGACCAACGAGCAGTACTTC.

The chain links TRBV15 to TRBJ2-3; 12 bases match TRBD2. Germline V lookup: CDR1 LNHNV, CDR2 YYDKDF (reference sequence). V shed 8 bases and J 2 bases; nucleotides not matched to a gene: 5. The CDR3 totals 15 residues. CDR3 sequence reads: CATETSGGSTDTQYF. CDR3 nucleotides: TGTGCCACCGAAACTAGCGGGGGGTCCACAGATACGCAGTATTTT.

V gene TRBV29-1 combines with J gene TRBJ1-5; TRBD1 agrees at 11 bases. The ends lost 6 bases at V and 3 bases at J; junction bases unmatched: 4. Germline V gene data show CDR1 as SQVTM and CDR2 as ANQGSEA. CDR3 length equals 14 residues. Here the CDR3 DNA reads TGCAGCGTGGGGACAGGGGGGCTCAATCAGCCCCAGCATTTT. Its protein product is CSVGTGGLNQPQHF.

V usage is TRBV12-3 or TRBV12-4 and J usage is TRBJ2-3; D is perhaps TRBD1 or TRBD2 (5 bases each). The CDR3 covers 17 residues. V lost 3 bases and J lost 2, with 18 bases in between. DNA for the CDR3: TGTGCCAGCAGTTTTAGTGCTGGGACGCAGAACACAGATACGCAGTATTTT. Translation: CASSFSAGTQNTDTQYF.

For this clonotype: The junction does not match germline at one end; this may be a read error. The V gene is TRBV29-1, the J gene TRBJ2-1, with 8 bases matching TRBD1. Per germline, CDR1 SQVTM and CDR2 ANQGSEA. This CDR3 region has 14 residues. The CDR3 loop is CSVDGQGSYNGQFF. The CDR3 nucleotides read TGCAGCGTTGATGGACAGGGTTCTTACAATGGGCAGTTCTTC.

This clonotype has ten or more counts. The chain joins TRBV5-1 to TRBJ2-3; D is uncertain. This CDR3 has 14 amino acids. Trimming took off 0 bases at V and 3 bases at J, with 8 bases between the two ends. The germline gives CDR1 SGHRS, CDR2 YFSETQ. This chain's CDR3 is CASSLAPVTDTQYF. CDR3 nucleotide sequence: TGCGCCAGCAGCTTGGCGCCCGTGACAGATACGCAGTATTTT.

V is TRBV4-2 and J is TRBJ2-3; 10 positions match TRBD2. Trimming took 4 bases from V and 4 from J; bases not matched to a gene: 8. Germline V CDR1 and CDR2: LGHNA, YNFKEQ. The CDR3 contains 16 residues. CDR3 DNA: TGTGCCAGCAGCCCAGGGGTAGCGGGAGGTTCAGATACGCAGTATTTT. This codes for CASSPGVAGGSDTQYF.

This sequence joins TRBV12-5 and TRBJ2-7; D is perhaps TRBD1 (5 bases). With the DNA end fitting TRBJ2-5 better, the J assignment may be wrong. Germline assignment: CDR1 LGHNT and CDR2 FRNRAP. The CDR3 spans 15 residues. This chain's CDR3 is CASGLGTQVEETQYF. The DNA of the CDR3 is TGTGCTAGTGGTTTGGGTACACAGGTTGAAGAGACCCAGTACTTC.

The chain carries TRBV29-1 and TRBJ2-2; TRBD1 agrees at 8 bases. This CDR3 spans 15 amino acids. From germline, CDR1 is SQVTM and CDR2 ANQGSEA. The J segment lost 5 bases and the V segment lost 1 base, leaving 6 bases of the junction unmatched. The CDR3, as DNA: TGCAGCGTTGAAGGGAGGACAGGGCGAACCGGGGAGCTGTTTTTT. Residues: CSVEGRTGRTGELFF.

A note on this clonotype: A single base separates this from a much larger clone, so it may be a read error. This rearrangement joins TRBV18 to TRBJ1-2, with D possibly TRBD1 on 5 matching bases. CDR1 is KGHSH, CDR2 LQKENI, per germline. The CDR3 runs to 14 residues. The chain's CDR3 is CAGSPGEPNYGYTF. CDR3 in DNA: TGTGCCGGCTCACCGGGGGAACCCAACTATGGCTACACCTTC. Using reference TRBV18 and TRBJ1-2 for the parts outside the CDR3, the full variable domain is NAGVMQNPRHLVRRRGQEARLRCSPMKGHSHVYWYRQLPEEGLKFMVYLQKENIIDESGMPKERFSAEFPKEGPSILRIQQVVRGDSAAYFCAGSPGEPNYGYTFGSGTRLTVV.

This clonotype was seen repeatedly, ten times or more. The chain has TRBV7-3 and TRBJ2-3, with D unresolved. Trimming stripped 5 bases from V and 5 bases from J, with 8 bases between. Per the germline V gene, CDR1 is SGHTA and CDR2 is FQGTGA. This CDR3 region has 12 residues. This CDR3 is CASSPIGDTQYF. The CDR3 DNA reads TGTGCCAGCAGCCCGATTGGAGATACGCAGTATTTT.

The V gene is TRBV12-3 or TRBV12-4, the J gene TRBJ1-5; D unclear. V was pared by 7 bases and J by 8 bases, with 15 bases between. The CDR3 is made up of 13 amino acids. The CDR3: CASNLGGLEPQHF. The CDR3, as DNA: TGTGCCAGCAACCTAGGAGGTTTGGAGCCCCAGCATTTT.

V is TRBV5-1 and J is TRBJ1-1; unclear D gene. The CDR3 runs to 13 residues. Deletions cut 4 bases from V and 4 bases from J, with 11 bases between. Per the germline V gene, CDR1 is SGHRS and CDR2 is YFSETQ. This CDR3 reads CASSGEMGTEAFF. CDR3 nucleotides: TGCGCCAGCAGCGGAGAGATGGGCACTGAAGCTTTCTTT.

The J gene is TRBJ1-5, the V gene TRBV27; TRBD1 is a possible D gene (6 bases). This CDR3 spans 17 amino acids. V was shortened by 5 bases and J by 1 base, with 18 bases between the two germline ends. Per the germline V gene, CDR1 is MNHEY and CDR2 is SMNVEV (reference sequence). The CDR3 is CASSRLQGTASNQPQHF. For the CDR3, the DNA is TGTGCCAGCAGTCGATTACAGGGAACCGCGAGCAATCAGCCCCAGCATTTT.

In this sample, this clonotype turned up many times. This chain joins TRBV7-8 and TRBJ2-1, with D tentatively TRBD2 (5 bases). CDR1 is SGHVS, CDR2 FQNEAQ, per germline. The V and J ends lost 2 bases and 2 bases respectively, with 10 bases between them. There are 15 residues in the CDR3. The CDR3 DNA reads TGTGCCAGCAGCTTACGGACTGGGCCCTACAATGAGCAGTTCTTC. Its translation: CASSLRTGPYNEQFF.

This clonotype was seen ten or more times. J is TRBJ2-7 and V is TRBV4-1; D might be TRBD1 or TRBD2, each matching 5 bases. The V and J ends lost 0 bases and 4 bases respectively, with 13 bases between them. The CDR3 extends over 15 amino acids. The V gene's germline CDR1 is MGHRA and CDR2 YSYEKL. This CDR3 is CASSQDPGRTYEQYF. CDR3 DNA sequence: TGCGCCAGCAGCCAAGACCCGGGACGGACTTACGAGCAGTACTTC.

The chain recombines TRBV21-1 with TRBJ2-1; TRBD1, the table's D call, was not compared with the DNA. The J call may be in error: the DNA end matches TRBJ2-7 better. TRBV21-1 is deemed a pseudogene. This CDR3 comprises 16 residues. This CDR3 is CASSKGRTGVRNEQYF. In DNA form, the CDR3 reads TGTGCCAGCAGCAAAGGCAGGACAGGGGTACGCAATGAGCAGTACTTC.